This T cell receptor (beta chain) is from a study of cytomegalovirus exposure and HLA in healthy donors. Study-level information: Sequencing of some 190 million T cells in an earlier analysis found around 100 million unique TCR beta sequences. Unique TCRs numbering around 85 million, obtained from HLA-typed donors, made up an early data release. Study results and caveats: According to a later analysis, most TCR beta chains associated with CMV appeared HLA-restricted.

Vbeta (60) and Jbeta (13) primers were used in the PCR. Assay: immunoSEQ multiplex PCR; the TCRdb copy retains only in-frame clones and omits some. The sample includes 65,000 to 85,000 clones. This CDR3 region has 15 residues. Germline CDR1 and CDR2: LNHDA and SQIVND (reference sequence). V was trimmed by 8 bases and J by 0 bases, leaving 14 bases between them. Worth noting for this clone: Its antigen is not identified.

The J gene is TRBJ2-4, the V gene TRBV19, with D maybe TRBD1 (6 bases). Sequenced material: PBMCs. The TCR originated in a woman aged 60 to 75 in good health and CMV-seronegative. CDR3 DNA sequence: TGTGCCAGTGCCCCTCAGGGGTCAGCCAAAAACATTCAGTACTTC. This translates into CASAPQGSAKNIQYF.